This T cell receptor (beta chain) is from a study of shared clonotypes between healthy human individuals. Repertoires were generated with immunoSEQ multiplex PCR, while TCRdb's copy carries only in-frame clones and drops some. This table has 550,000 to 850,000 clones, 55% to 75% appearing once. The CDR3 consists of 15 residues. Germline assignment: CDR1 MNHNS and CDR2 SASEGT. Trimming removed 2 bases at V and 0 bases at J, with 8 bases between. The source is a woman younger than 45 in good health. The sample taken for sequencing was memory CD4+ T cells sorted from blood. Subset reported: CD45RA-negative fraction. The V and J genes are TRBV6-1 and TRBJ1-3; D gene ambiguous. The chain's CDR3 is CASSELDYSGNTIYF. The CDR3 bases are TGTGCCAGCAGTGAATTGGACTACTCTGGAAACACCATATATTTT.